Sequencing of this TCR beta chain was carried out in a study of Tregs in tolerant kidney transplant recipients. V lost 7 bases and J lost 1, with 13 bases in between. The germline gives CDR1 DFQATT, CDR2 SNEGSKA (reference sequence). CDR3 size: 13 residues. Generated by immunoSEQ multiplex PCR, the TCRdb table keeps only in-frame clones and is missing some. This sample lists some 25,000 clones; its ten largest clones have approximately 3.7%. With regard to this clone: With the read ending 3 residues before the CDR3 end, the germline J gene is used to fill in that end.

Related graft donors supplied nonmyeloablative bone marrow transplants, and mixed chimerism was transient. The chain employs TRBV20-1 and TRBJ2-5; possible D gene TRBD2, 5 bases. This sample comprised CD4+ T cells from blood (PBMCs), obtained 6 months after the transplant. The clonotype originates from a human patient who received a combined kidney and bone marrow transplant. Some of the T cells may derive from the graft donor. Incomplete CDR3 DNA: TGCAGTGTCGGTGGACTGATCCAAGAGACC. Translation: CSVGGLIQET. The whole CDR3 reads CSVGGLIQETQYF.